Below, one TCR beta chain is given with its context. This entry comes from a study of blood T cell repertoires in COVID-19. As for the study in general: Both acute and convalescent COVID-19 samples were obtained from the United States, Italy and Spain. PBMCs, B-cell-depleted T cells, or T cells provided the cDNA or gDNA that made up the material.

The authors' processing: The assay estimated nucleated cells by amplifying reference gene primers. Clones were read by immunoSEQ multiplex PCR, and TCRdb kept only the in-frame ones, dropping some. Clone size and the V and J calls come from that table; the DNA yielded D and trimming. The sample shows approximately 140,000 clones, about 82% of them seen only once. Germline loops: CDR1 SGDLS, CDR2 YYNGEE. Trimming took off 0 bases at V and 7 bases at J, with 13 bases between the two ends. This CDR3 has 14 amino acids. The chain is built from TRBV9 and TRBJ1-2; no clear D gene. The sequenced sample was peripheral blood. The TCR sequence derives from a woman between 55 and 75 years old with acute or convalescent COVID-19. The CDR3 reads CASSVAVRGSGYTF. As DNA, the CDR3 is TGTGCCAGCAGCGTAGCTGTCCGGGGTTCTGGCTACACCTTC. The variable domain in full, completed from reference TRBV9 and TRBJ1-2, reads DSGVTQTPKHLITATGQRVTLRCSPRSGDLSVYWYQQSLDQGLQFLIQYYNGEERAKGNILERFSAQQFPDLHSELNLSSLELGDSALYFCASSVAVRGSGYTFGSGTRLTVV.